These 5 T cell receptor beta chains were sequenced from one sample in a study of beta chain features in type 1 diabetes. All of the isolated RNA was reverse transcribed, so expressed TCRB transcripts were sequenced. Clones were sequenced by immunoSEQ multiplex PCR, and TCRdb holds only the in-frame ones, with some missing. The sample lists hundreds of thousands of clones, roughly 16% occurring once. The source material was naive CD4+ T cells from blood. All receptors come from a man aged 18 to 30 in good health.

V is TRBV7-9 and J is TRBJ1-2; TRBD1 aligns across 7 bases. CDR1 SEHNR and CDR2 FQNEAQ come from the germline V gene (reference sequence). V lost 4 bases and J lost 8; bases outside the gene matches: 13. The CDR3 consists of 15 residues. The CDR3, as DNA: TGTGCCAGCAGCTCGAGAAGACAGGGCCGGCGGGGCTACACCTTC. The encoded protein is CASSSRRQGRRGYTF. The full variable domain, rest sourced from reference TRBV7-9 and TRBJ1-2, is DTGVSQNPRHKITKRGQNVTFRCDPISEHNRLYWYRQTLGQGPEFLTYFQNEAQLEKSRLLSDRFSAERPKGSFSTLEIQRTEQGDSAMYLCASSSRRQGRRGYTFGSGTRLTVV.

Regarding this clone: This same CDR3 is encoded by further DNA sequences in the sample. The V gene is TRBV28, the J gene TRBJ1-2; D remains unclear. V was cut by 6 bases and J by 2 bases, with 1 base left in between. From germline, CDR1 is MDHEN and CDR2 SYDVKM. The CDR3 consists of 10 residues. The CDR3 DNA reads as TGTGCCAGCAGGAACTATGGCTACACCTTC. It is translated as CASRNYGYTF.

The gene calls are TRBV11-1 and TRBJ1-5; D gene ambiguous. CDR3 length equals 13 residues. The V gene lost 1 base and the J gene lost 7 bases, with 8 bases spanning the gap. Germline loops: CDR1 SGHAT, CDR2 FQDESV (reference sequence). CDR3 nucleotide sequence: TGTGCCAGCAGCTTAGGCACAAGACAGCCCCAGCATTTT. It translates to CASSLGTRQPQHF.

The chain links TRBV7-2 to TRBJ1-3; 8 nucleotides line up with TRBD1. The CDR3 totals 18 residues. The J segment lost 0 bases and the V segment lost 3 bases, leaving 10 bases of the junction unmatched. CDR1 SGHTA and CDR2 FQGNSA come from the germline V gene. CDR3 coding DNA: TGTGCCAGCAGCTTTCGTCCCGGGACAGGCGCCTCTGGAAACACCATATATTTT. Encoded protein: CASSFRPGTGASGNTIYF.

This clone was counted once. J is TRBJ2-5 and V is TRBV11-3, with TRBD2 matching over 8 bases. Trimming removed 5 bases from V and 5 bases from J; junction bases left unmatched: 1. The length of the CDR3 is 12 residues. Germline lookup yields CDR1 SGHNT and CDR2 YENEEA. The CDR3 reads CASSQRGETQYF. Here the CDR3 DNA reads TGTGCCAGCAGCCAGCGGGGGGAGACCCAGTACTTC.